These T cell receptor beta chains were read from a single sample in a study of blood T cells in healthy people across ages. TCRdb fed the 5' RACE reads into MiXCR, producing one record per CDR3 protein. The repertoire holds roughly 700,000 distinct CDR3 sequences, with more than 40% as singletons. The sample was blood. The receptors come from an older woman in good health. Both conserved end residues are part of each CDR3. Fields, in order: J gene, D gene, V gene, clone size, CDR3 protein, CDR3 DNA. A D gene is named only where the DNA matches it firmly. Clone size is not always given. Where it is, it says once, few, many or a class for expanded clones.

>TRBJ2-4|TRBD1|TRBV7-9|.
CASSAGDRGTKNIQYF
TGTGCCAGCAGCGCCGGGGACAGGGGAACCAAAAACATTCAGTACTTC
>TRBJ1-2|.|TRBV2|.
CASSTDGRANYGYTF
TGTGCCAGCAGTACTGACGGACGAGCTAACTATGGCTACACCTTC
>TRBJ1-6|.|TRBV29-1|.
CSVEELVILSYNSPLHF
TGCAGCGTTGAAGAATTGGTCATCCTCTCCTATAATTCACCCCTCCACTTT
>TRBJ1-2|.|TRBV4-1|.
CASSQGEQGYYGYTF
TGCGCCAGCAGCCAAGGCGAACAGGGATACTATGGCTACACCTTC
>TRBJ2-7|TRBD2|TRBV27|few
CATRLAGVSEQYF
TGTGCCACCCGACTAGCGGGAGTATCCGAGCAGTACTTC
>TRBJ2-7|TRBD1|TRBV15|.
CATSRDRTGSRCEQYF
TGTGCCACCAGCAGAGATCGGACAGGGAGTAGATGCGAGCAGTACTTC
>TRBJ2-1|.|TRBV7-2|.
CASSSARDSYNEQFF
TGTGCCAGCAGCTCTGCGAGGGACTCCTACAATGAGCAGTTCTTC
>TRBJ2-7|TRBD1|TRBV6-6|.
CASNSQGSGYEQYF
TGTGCCAGCAATTCACAGGGGTCGGGCTACGAGCAGTACTTC
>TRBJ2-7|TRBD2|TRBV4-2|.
CASSQEIGPSGNYEQYF
TGTGCCAGCAGCCAAGAAATAGGCCCTAGCGGAAACTACGAGCAGTACTTC
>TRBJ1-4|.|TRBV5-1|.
CASSLGPGPNEKLFF
TGCGCCAGCAGCTTGGGACCCGGCCCCAATGAAAAACTGTTTTTT
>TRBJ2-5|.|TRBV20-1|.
CSARAGRGEQYF
TGCAGTGCTAGGGCAGGGCGAGGTGAGCAGTACTTC
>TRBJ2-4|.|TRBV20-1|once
CSAWRTAKNIQYF
TGCAGTGCTTGGAGGACAGCCAAAAACATTCAGTACTTC
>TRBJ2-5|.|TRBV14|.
CASSQERTARETQYF
TGTGCCAGCAGCCAAGAAAGGACAGCCCGGGAGACCCAGTACTTC
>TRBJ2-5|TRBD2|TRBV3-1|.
CASSQPGLGEYF
TGTGCCAGCAGCCAACCGGGACTAGGAGAGTACTTC
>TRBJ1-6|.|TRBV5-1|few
CASGTGLLNSPLHF
TGCGCCAGCGGAACGGGTCTTCTTAATTCACCCCTCCACTTT
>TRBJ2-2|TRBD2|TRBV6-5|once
CASSYSRRLATGELFF
TGTGCCAGTAGTTACTCACGACGACTAGCGACCGGGGAGCTGTTTTTT
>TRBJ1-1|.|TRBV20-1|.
CSAPRRGGPNTEAFF
TGCAGTGCCCCCCGGAGAGGGGGGCCGAACACTGAAGCTTTCTTT
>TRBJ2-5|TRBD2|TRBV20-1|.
CSAGLAIDNEQYF
TGCAGTGCCGGACTAGCGATAGACAATGAGCAGTACTTC
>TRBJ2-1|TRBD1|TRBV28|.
CASSKGQGASMTYNEQFF
TGTGCCAGCAGTAAGGGACAGGGGGCAAGTATGACCTACAATGAGCAGTTCTTC
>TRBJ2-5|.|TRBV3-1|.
CASSHAGGETQYF
TGTGCCAGCAGTCATGCTGGGGGAGAGACCCAGTACTTC
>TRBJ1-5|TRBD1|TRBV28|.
CASSRGTGGQPQHF
TGTGCCAGCAGTCGGGGGACAGGAGGTCAGCCCCAGCATTTT
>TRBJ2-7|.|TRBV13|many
CASSSRDTSYEQYF
TGTGCCAGCAGCTCCCGGGATACATCCTACGAGCAGTACTTC
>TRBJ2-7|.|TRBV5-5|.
CASSVESGYEQYF
TGTGCCAGCAGCGTGGAATCCGGCTACGAGCAGTACTTC
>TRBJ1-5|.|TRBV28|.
CASSEFNQPQHF
TGTGCCAGCTCGGAGTTTAATCAGCCCCAGCATTTT
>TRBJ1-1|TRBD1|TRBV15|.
CATSPQGRTEAFF
TGTGCCACCAGTCCACAGGGGAGGACTGAAGCTTTCTTT
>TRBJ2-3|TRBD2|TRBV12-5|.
CASGLGLSGRGTDTQYF
TGTGCTAGTGGTTTGGGGCTGAGCGGGAGAGGCACAGATACGCAGTATTTT
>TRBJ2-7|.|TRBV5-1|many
CASSFPGNEQYF
TGCGCCAGCAGCTTCCCTGGTAACGAGCAGTACTTC
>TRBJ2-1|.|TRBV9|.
CASSVARTASMIGGEQFF
TGTGCCAGCAGCGTAGCCCGGACAGCCTCCATGATCGGGGGTGAGCAGTTCTTC
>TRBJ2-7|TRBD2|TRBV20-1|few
CSAYSGTSGIYEQYF
TGCAGTGCTTACTCGGGGACTAGCGGGATCTACGAGCAGTACTTC
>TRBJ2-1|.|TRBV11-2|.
CASSLDSLVDPFF
TGTGCCAGCAGCTTAGATTCGCTAGTTGATCCGTTCTTC
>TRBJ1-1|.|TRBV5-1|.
CASSAGTENTEAFF
TGCGCCAGCAGCGCCGGGACCGAGAACACTGAAGCTTTCTTT
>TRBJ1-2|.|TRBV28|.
CASSQIVGRTNYGYTF
TGTGCCAGCAGCCAAATCGTAGGGCGGACTAACTATGGCTACACCTTC
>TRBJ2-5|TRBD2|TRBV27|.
CASSYLTSGLQETQYF
TGTGCCAGCAGTTACCTCACTAGCGGCCTACAAGAGACCCAGTACTTC
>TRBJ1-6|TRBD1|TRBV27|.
CASSLWGAGGSSYNSPLHF
TGTGCCAGCAGTTTATGGGGCGCAGGGGGGAGCTCCTATAATTCACCCCTCCACTTT
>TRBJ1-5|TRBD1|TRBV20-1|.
CSASGQGDQPQHF
TGCAGTGCTAGCGGACAGGGCGATCAGCCCCAGCATTTT
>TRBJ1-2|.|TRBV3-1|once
CASSQKNSGGYGYTF
TGTGCCAGCAGCCAGAAGAACAGTGGCGGGTATGGCTACACCTTC
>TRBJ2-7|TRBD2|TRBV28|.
CASSSTSGRVSYNEQYF
TGTGCCAGCAGTTCTACTAGCGGGAGGGTCTCCTACAATGAGCAGTACTTC
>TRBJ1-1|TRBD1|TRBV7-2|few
CASRTGTGGAPEAFF
TGTGCCAGCAGAACCGGGACAGGGGGCGCCCCTGAAGCTTTCTTT
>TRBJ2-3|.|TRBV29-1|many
CSVDASSDTQYF
TGCAGCGTTGATGCCAGCTCGGATACGCAGTATTTT
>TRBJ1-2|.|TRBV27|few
CASSNSDRGYGYTF
TGTGCCAGCAGTAACTCCGACAGAGGCTATGGCTACACCTTC
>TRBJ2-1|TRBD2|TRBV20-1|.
CSATQLGGSSGRFGEQFF
TGCAGTGCTACTCAACTTGGAGGGTCTAGCGGGAGATTCGGTGAGCAGTTCTTC
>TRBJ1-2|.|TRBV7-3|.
CASSLVVDSRVRYTF
TGTGCCAGCAGCTTGGTCGTGGACAGTCGAGTTCGCTACACCTTC
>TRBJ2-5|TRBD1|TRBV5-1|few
CASSSWDRGSQETQYF
TGCGCCAGCAGCTCCTGGGACAGGGGGTCCCAAGAGACCCAGTACTTC
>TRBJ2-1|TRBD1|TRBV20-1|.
CSASNPRQGYNEQFF
TGCAGTGCTAGCAATCCCCGACAGGGTTACAATGAGCAGTTCTTC
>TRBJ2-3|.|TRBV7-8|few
CASSLGRMRTDTQYF
TGTGCCAGCAGCTTAGGTAGGATGAGAACAGATACGCAGTATTTT